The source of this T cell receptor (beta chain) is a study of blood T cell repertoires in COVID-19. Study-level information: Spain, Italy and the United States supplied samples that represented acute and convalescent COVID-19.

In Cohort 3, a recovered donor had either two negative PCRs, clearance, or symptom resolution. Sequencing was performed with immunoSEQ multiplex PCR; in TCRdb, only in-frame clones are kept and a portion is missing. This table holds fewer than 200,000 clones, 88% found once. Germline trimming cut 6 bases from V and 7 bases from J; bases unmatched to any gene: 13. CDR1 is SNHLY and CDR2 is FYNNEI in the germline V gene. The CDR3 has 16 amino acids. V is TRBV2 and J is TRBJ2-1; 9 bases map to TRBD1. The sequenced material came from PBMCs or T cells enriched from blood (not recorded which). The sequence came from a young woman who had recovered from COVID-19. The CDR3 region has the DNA TGTGCCAGCAGAGTTAATACAGGGGGCGGGGGAAATGAGCAGTTCTTC. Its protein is CASRVNTGGGGNEQFF.